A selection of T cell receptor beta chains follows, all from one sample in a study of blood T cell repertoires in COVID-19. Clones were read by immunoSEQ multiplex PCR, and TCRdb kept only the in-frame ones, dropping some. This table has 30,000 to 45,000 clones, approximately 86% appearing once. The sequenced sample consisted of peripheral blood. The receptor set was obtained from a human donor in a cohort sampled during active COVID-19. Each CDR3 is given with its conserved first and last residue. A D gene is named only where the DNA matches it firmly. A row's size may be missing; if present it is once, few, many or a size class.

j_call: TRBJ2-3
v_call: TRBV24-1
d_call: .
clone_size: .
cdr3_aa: CATRGATDTQYF
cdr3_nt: TGTGCCACCCGCGGGGCTACAGATACGCAGTATTTT

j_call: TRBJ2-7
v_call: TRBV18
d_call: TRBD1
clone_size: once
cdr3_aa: CASSPRDRNAYEQYF
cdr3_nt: TGTGCCAGCTCCCCACGGGACAGGAACGCCTACGAGCAGTACTTC

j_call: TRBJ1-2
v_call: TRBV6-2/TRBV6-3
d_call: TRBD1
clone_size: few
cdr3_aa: CASSPTGGGYGYTF
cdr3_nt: TGTGCCAGCAGCCCGACAGGGGGTGGCTATGGCTACACCTTC

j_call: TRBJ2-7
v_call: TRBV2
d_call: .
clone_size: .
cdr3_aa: CASSEARYEQYF
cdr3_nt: TGTGCCAGCAGTGAAGCGCGGTACGAGCAGTACTTC

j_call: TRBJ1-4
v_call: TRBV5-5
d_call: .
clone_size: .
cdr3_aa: CASSPLANEKLFF
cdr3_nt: TGTGCCAGCAGCCCGTTAGCTAATGAAAAACTGTTTTTT

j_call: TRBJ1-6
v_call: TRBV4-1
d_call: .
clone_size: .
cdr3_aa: CASSQAKYGASNSPLHF
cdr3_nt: TGCGCCAGCAGCCAAGCTAAATACGGTGCCTCCAATTCACCCCTCCACTTT

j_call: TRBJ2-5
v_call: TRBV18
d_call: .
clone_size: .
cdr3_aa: CASSLQTQAGTQYF
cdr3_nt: TGTGCCAGCTCACTTCAGACCCAGGCTGGGACCCAGTACTTC

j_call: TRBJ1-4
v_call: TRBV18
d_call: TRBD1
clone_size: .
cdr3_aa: CASSPIPGQGNEKLFF
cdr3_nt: TGTGCCAGCTCACCGATTCCGGGACAGGGCAATGAAAAACTGTTTTTT

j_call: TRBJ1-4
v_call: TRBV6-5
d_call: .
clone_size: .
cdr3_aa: CASSYSWPIREKLFF
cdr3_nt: TGTGCCAGCAGTTACTCGTGGCCCATCCGCGAAAAACTGTTTTTT

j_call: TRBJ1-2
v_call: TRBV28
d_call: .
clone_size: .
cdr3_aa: CASSSLPGTRADYGYTF
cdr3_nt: TGTGCCAGCAGTTCCCTGCCCGGGACAAGGGCAGACTATGGCTACACCTTC

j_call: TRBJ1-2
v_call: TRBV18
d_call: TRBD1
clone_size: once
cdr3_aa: CASSPTGTGAYGYTF
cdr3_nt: TGTGCCAGCTCACCCACCGGGACAGGAGCCTATGGCTACACCTTC

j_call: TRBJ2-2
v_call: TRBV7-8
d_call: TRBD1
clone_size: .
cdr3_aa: CASSFGQGPAGELFF
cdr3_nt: TGTGCCAGCAGCTTCGGACAGGGTCCCGCCGGGGAGCTGTTTTTT

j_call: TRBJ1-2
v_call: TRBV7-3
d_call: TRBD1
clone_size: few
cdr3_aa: CASSQDAGGYGYTF
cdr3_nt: TGTGCCAGCAGCCAAGATGCAGGGGGCTATGGCTACACCTTC

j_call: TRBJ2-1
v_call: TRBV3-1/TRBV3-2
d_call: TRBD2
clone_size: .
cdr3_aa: CASTKLAGGLNEQFF
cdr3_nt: TGTGCCAGCACCAAACTAGCGGGGGGCCTCAATGAGCAGTTCTTC

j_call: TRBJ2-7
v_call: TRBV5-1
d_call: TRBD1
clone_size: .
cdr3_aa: CASSPQGGVYEQYF
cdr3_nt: TGCGCCAGCTCCCCACAGGGGGGCGTGTACGAGCAGTACTTC

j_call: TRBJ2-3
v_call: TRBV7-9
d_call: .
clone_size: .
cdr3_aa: CASSLPTATTDTQYF
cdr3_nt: TGTGCCAGCAGCTTGCCGACAGCAACCACAGATACGCAGTATTTT

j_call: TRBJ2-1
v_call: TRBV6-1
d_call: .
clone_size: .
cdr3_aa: CASREGGESYNEQFF
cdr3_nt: TGTGCCAGCAGAGAAGGGGGGGAGTCCTACAATGAGCAGTTCTTC

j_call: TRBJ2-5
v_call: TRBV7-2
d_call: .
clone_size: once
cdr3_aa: CASSLALLEAQYF
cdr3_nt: TGTGCCAGCAGCTTAGCGCTCCTTGAGGCCCAGTACTTC

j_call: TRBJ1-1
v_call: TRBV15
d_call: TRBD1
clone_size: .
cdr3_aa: CATSRVGDRVAFF
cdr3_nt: TGTGCCACCAGCAGAGTAGGGGACAGGGTCGCTTTCTTT

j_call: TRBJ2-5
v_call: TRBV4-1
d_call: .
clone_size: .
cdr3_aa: CASSQVPTPRGETQYF
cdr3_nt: TGCGCCAGCAGCCAAGTACCGACCCCGAGGGGGGAGACCCAGTACTTC

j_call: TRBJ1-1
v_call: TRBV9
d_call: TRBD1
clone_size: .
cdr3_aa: CASSVGTTGDPEAFF
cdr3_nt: TGTGCCAGCAGCGTAGGAACTACAGGGGATCCTGAAGCTTTCTTT

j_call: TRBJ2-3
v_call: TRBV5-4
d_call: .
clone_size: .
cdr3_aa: CASSLARGLTSTDTQYF
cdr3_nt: TGTGCCAGCAGCTTGGCCCGGGGATTAACTAGCACAGATACGCAGTATTTT

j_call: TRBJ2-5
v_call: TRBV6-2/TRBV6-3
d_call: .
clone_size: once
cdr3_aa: CASSYAVETQYF
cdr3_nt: TGTGCCAGCAGTTACGCGGTGGAGACCCAGTACTTC

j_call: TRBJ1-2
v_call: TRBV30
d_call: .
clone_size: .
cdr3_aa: CFSTGGKGGYTF
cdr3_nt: TGCTTTTCAACCGGGGGAAAGGGCGGCTACACCTTC

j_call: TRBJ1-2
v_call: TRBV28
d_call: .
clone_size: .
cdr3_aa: CASSFRGLYGYTF
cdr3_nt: TGTGCCAGCAGTTTTAGGGGACTCTATGGCTACACCTTC

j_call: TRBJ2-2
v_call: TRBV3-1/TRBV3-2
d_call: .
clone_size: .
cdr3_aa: CASSRLNTGELFF
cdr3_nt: TGTGCCAGCTCCCGACTTAACACCGGGGAGCTGTTTTTT

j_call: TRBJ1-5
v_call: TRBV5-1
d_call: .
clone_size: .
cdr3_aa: CASSHYSNQPQHF
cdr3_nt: TGCGCCAGCAGCCACTACAGCAATCAGCCCCAGCATTTT

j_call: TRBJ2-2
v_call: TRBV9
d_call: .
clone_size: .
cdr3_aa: CASSLKGWGVTGELFF
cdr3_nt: TGTGCCAGCAGCCTAAAGGGGTGGGGGGTCACCGGGGAGCTGTTTTTT

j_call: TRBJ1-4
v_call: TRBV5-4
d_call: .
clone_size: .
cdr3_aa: CASSSLGDTDEKLFF
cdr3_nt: TGTGCCAGCAGCTCACTAGGGGACACGGACGAAAAACTGTTTTTT

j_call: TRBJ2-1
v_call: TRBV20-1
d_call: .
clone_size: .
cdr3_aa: CSAGNEQFF
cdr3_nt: TGCAGTGCCGGCAATGAGCAGTTCTTC

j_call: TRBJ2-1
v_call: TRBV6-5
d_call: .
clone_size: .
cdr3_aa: CASSYRRPSSYNEQFF
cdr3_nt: TGTGCCAGCAGTTACAGGCGGCCCAGCTCCTACAATGAGCAGTTCTTC

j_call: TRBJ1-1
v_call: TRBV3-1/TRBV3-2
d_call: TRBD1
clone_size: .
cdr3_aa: CASSDSRTGLVAFF
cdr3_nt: TGTGCCAGCAGCGACAGTCGGACAGGTCTTGTAGCTTTCTTT

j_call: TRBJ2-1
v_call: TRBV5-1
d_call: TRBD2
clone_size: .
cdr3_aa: CASSLGLAGGMDEQFF
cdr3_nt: TGCGCCAGCAGCTTGGGACTCGCGGGGGGGATGGATGAGCAGTTCTTC

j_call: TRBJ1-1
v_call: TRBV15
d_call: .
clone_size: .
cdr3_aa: CATSREPPGGVTEAFF
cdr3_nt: TGTGCCACCAGCAGAGAACCGCCGGGGGGCGTGACTGAAGCTTTCTTT

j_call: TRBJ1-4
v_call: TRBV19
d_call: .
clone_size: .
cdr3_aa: CASRTLGQTATNEKLFF
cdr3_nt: TGTGCCAGTAGAACCCTCGGACAGACAGCAACTAATGAAAAACTGTTTTTT

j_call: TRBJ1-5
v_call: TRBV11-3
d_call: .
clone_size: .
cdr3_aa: CASSIREQAMLGNQPQHF
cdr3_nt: TGTGCCAGCAGCATAAGAGAACAGGCTATGCTTGGCAATCAGCCCCAGCATTTT

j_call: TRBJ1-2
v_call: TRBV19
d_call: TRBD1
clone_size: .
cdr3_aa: CASSIGTGAHYGYTF
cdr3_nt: TGTGCCAGTAGTATAGGAACAGGGGCTCACTATGGCTACACCTTC

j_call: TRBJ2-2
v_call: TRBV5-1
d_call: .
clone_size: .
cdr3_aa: CASSLVARGRTGELFF
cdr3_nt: TGCGCCAGCAGCTTGGTTGCCAGGGGTCGCACCGGGGAGCTGTTTTTT

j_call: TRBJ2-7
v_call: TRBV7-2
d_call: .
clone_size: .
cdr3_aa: CASSLVRGARLEQYF
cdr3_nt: TGTGCCAGCAGCTTAGTACGGGGGGCGAGGCTCGAGCAGTACTTC

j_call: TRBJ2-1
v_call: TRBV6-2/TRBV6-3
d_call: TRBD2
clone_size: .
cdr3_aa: CASSYSMTSGSHEQFF
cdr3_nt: TGTGCCAGCAGTTACTCCATGACTAGCGGGAGTCATGAGCAGTTCTTC

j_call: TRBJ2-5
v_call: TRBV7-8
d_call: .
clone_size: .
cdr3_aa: CASSLEEGRETQYF
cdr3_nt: TGTGCCAGCAGCTTAGAAGAGGGTCGGGAGACCCAGTACTTC